The sequence of this TCR beta chain was determined in a study of cytomegalovirus exposure and HLA in healthy donors. A multiplex PCR was run with 60 Vbeta primers and 13 Jbeta primers. TCRdb's table, derived via immunoSEQ multiplex PCR, lists solely in-frame clones and lacks some. This repertoire shows approximately 98,000 clones, under 80% found once; its top ten account for about 2%. Concerning this clone: Its antigen remains unidentified.

Study-level findings and limits: The authors later found TCR association rates varying by HLA locus, with DRB1 most and HLA-C fewest.

V gave up 3 bases and J gave up 5 bases; unmatched junction bases: 11. CDR1 and CDR2 (germline): SGHNT, YYREEE (reference sequence). This CDR3 is built from 16 residues. The rearrangement uses TRBV5-4 and TRBJ1-3, with 7 bases fitting TRBD1. The sample comprised PBMCs. The source is a male donor in good health and CMV-seronegative. The CDR3 protein is CASSSRTGRGRNTIYF. The CDR3, as DNA: TGTGCCAGCAGCTCCCGGACAGGCCGGGGTCGAAACACCATATATTTT.